One and the same sample provided the 7 T cell receptor beta chains below, sequenced in a study of shared clonotypes between healthy human individuals. Profiling relied on immunoSEQ multiplex PCR, and the TCRdb table lists in-frame clones only, not all of them. Among about 1 million clones listed, around 78% were seen once. Sequencing used memory CD4+ T cells from PBMCs. Subset in this sample: CD45RA-negative fraction. These receptors all come from a man aged 18 to 30 in good health. Some clones in this sample may be carry-over from other donors' samples.

The genes are TRBV2 and TRBJ2-7, with D tentatively TRBD1 or TRBD2 (6 bases each). The germline V gene encodes CDR1 SNHLY and CDR2 FYNNEI. CDR3 length: 15 residues. Deletions cut 5 bases from V and 4 bases from J, with 18 bases between. CDR3 in DNA: TGTGCCAGCAGTCCTAGCGACAACCAGGGGTACGAGCAGTACTTC. It codes for CASSPSDNQGYEQYF.

This rearrangement joins TRBV6-6 to TRBJ1-1; 8 positions match TRBD1. This CDR3 has 16 amino acids. Per germline, CDR1 MNHNY and CDR2 SVGAGI (reference sequence). Trimming took 7 bases from V and 2 from J; bases not matched to a gene: 12. The CDR3 sequence: CASIPGGVGSNTEAFF. CDR3 DNA: TGTGCCAGCATTCCAGGGGGCGTGGGGTCCAACACTGAAGCTTTCTTT.

The V call is TRBV9, the J call TRBJ2-7; D may be TRBD1 or TRBD2 (5 bases each). The CDR3 contains 14 residues. V lost 4 bases and J lost 3, with 14 bases in between. Germline lookup yields CDR1 SGDLS and CDR2 YYNGEE. The CDR3 is CASSPGVGDYEQYF. The CDR3 DNA reads TGTGCCAGCAGCCCCGGGGTGGGGGACTACGAGCAGTACTTC.

This clone was observed a handful of times. The genes are TRBV1 and TRBJ1-3; TRBD1 is taken as the D call from the table, unchecked against the DNA. TRBV1 counts as a pseudogene. The CDR3 loop spans 18 amino acids. This CDR3 reads CTSSRDFDRDTSGNTIYF. CDR3 DNA sequence: TGCACCAGCAGCCGAGATTTCGACAGGGACACCTCTGGAAACACCATATATTTT.

This clone was counted only a few times. The chain joins TRBV5-6 to TRBJ1-1; D remains ambiguous. Trimming removed 5 bases from V and 5 bases from J, with 13 bases in between. The germline V gene encodes CDR1 SGHDT and CDR2 YYEEEE. The CDR3 has 13 residues. The CDR3 nucleotides read TGTGCCAGCAGTCAAAGGGAGGGAACTGAAGCTTTCTTT. This codes for CASSQREGTEAFF.

This clone occurred a few times. This rearrangement joins TRBV5-5 to TRBJ2-2; no definite D call. The CDR3 length is 16 residues. V dropped 1 base and J dropped 1 base, with 11 bases sitting between them. Germline lookup yields CDR1 SGHKS and CDR2 YYEKEE (reference sequence). The CDR3 region is CASSLIIRLNTGELFF. CDR3 DNA: TGTGCCAGCAGCTTGATTATCCGGTTGAACACCGGGGAGCTGTTTTTT.

This chain links TRBV7-2 with TRBJ1-2; possibly TRBD1 for D (5 bases). Trimming stripped 8 bases from V and 5 bases from J, with 15 bases between. CDR1 SGHTA and CDR2 FQGNSA come from the germline V gene. The CDR3 consists of 13 residues. The CDR3 loop reads CASGMLDTYGYTF. As DNA, the CDR3 is TGTGCCAGCGGTATGTTGGACACTTATGGCTACACCTTC.